One and the same sample provided the 5 T cell receptor beta chains below, sequenced in a study of shared clonotypes between healthy human individuals. Naive CD8 isolation took CD45RO-negative cells positively selected for CCR7 and excluded terminally differentiated effector memory CD45RA+ cells. Using immunoSEQ multiplex PCR, the repertoire was profiled, and TCRdb retains in-frame clones only, with some absent. The sample yields about 2.1 million clones, roughly 93% seen once. Sequenced input: naive CD8+ T cells from PBMCs. The receptors come from a man in his late teens or twenties in good health. Some clones in this sample may be carry-over from other donors' samples.

This chain joins TRBV5-4 and TRBJ1-2, with D unresolved. CDR1 SGHNT and CDR2 YYREEE come from the germline V gene (reference sequence). The V end was cut by 6 bases, the J end by 4 bases, with 16 bases between. This CDR3 has 14 amino acids. This CDR3 is CASKQQRSTYGYTF. The CDR3 coding sequence is TGTGCCAGCAAACAACAGCGGTCGACCTATGGCTACACCTTC.

The V and J genes are TRBV15 and TRBJ2-7; unclear D gene. Trimming pared 0 bases from V and 7 bases from J, leaving 22 bases between. Germline V CDR1 and CDR2: LNHNV, YYDKDF (reference sequence). The CDR3 is 17 amino acids. The CDR3 nucleotides are TGTGCCACCAGCAGAGAACTGGCAGTTGGCCCATTCGGGGAGCAGTACTTC. Its translation is CATSRELAVGPFGEQYF.

The chain recombines TRBV27 with TRBJ1-2, with a tentative D call TRBD1 (5 bases). The length of the CDR3 is 14 residues. Germline V gene lookup returns CDR1 MNHEY and CDR2 SMNVEV (reference sequence). Trimming pared 5 bases from V and 5 bases from J, leaving 15 bases between. The CDR3 region has the DNA TGTGCCAGCAGTCCATTCTTTGGGGGATATGGCTACACCTTC. This gives the protein CASSPFFGGYGYTF.

This sequence joins TRBV18 and TRBJ1-2, with D uncertain. Germline assignment: CDR1 KGHSH and CDR2 LQKENI. The CDR3 sequence is 16 residues long. Between the trimmed V and J ends, which lost 0 bases and 0 bases, there was a span of 11 bases. The CDR3 nucleotides are TGTGCCAGCTCACCACCGCTGGCGGAAGCTAACTATGGCTACACCTTC. As protein: CASSPPLAEANYGYTF.

This chain connects TRBV7-3 to TRBJ2-1, with TRBD2 matching over 12 bases. The CDR3 has 15 residues. The germline V gene encodes CDR1 SGHTA and CDR2 FQGTGA. V trimming: 2 bases; J trimming: 9 bases; junction bases outside the gene matches: 5. This CDR3 reads CASSLGLAGGVEQFF. The CDR3 nucleotides are TGTGCCAGCAGCTTAGGGCTAGCGGGAGGGGTTGAGCAGTTCTTC.